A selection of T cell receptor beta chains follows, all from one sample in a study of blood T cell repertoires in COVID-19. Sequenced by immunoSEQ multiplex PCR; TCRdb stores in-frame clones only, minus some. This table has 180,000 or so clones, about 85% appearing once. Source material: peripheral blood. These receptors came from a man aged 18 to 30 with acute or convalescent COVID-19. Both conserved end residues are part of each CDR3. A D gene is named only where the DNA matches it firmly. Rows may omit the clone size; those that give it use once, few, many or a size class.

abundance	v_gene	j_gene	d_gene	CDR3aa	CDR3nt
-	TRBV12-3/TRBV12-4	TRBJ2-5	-	CASSAAPGTQYF	TGTGCCAGCAGTGCTGCCCCGGGGACCCAGTACTTC
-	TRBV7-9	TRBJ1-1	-	CASSLSGEPTHTEAFF	TGTGCCAGCAGCTTGTCAGGGGAGCCCACCCACACTGAAGCTTTCTTT
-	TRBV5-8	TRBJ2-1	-	CASSRITGINSYNEQFF	TGTGCCAGCAGCCGAATTACAGGGATAAACTCCTACAATGAGCAGTTCTTC
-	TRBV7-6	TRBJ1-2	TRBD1	CASSRDSYGYTF	TGTGCCAGCAGCCGGGACAGCTATGGCTACACCTTC
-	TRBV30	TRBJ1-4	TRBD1	CAGGQGAVEKLFF	TGTGCCGGCGGACAGGGGGCTGTCGAAAAACTGTTTTTT
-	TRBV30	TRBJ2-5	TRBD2	CAWSGGGGSRETQYF	TGTGCCTGGAGTGGCGGCGGGGGGTCTCGAGAGACCCAGTACTTC
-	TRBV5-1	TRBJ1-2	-	CASSSRDTHNYGYTF	TGCGCCAGCAGCAGCCGGGACACGCACAATTATGGCTACACCTTC
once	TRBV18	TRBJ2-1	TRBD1	CASSRTGQFNEQFF	TGTGCCAGCTCCCGCACGGGACAGTTCAATGAGCAGTTCTTC
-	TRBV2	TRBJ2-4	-	CASSAGEPQYF	TGTGCCAGCAGCGCCGGGGAACCCCAGTACTTC
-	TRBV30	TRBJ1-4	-	CAWSWQNNEKLFF	TGTGCCTGGAGTTGGCAAAATAATGAAAAACTGTTTTTT
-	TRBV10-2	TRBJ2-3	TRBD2	CASSESGGLERDTQYF	TGCGCCAGCAGTGAGTCTGGCGGACTAGAAAGAGATACGCAGTATTTT
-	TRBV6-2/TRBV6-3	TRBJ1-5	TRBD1	CASSPTPQQGARLSNQPQHF	TGTGCCAGCAGTCCCACCCCTCAACAGGGGGCTAGACTATCCAATCAGCCCCAGCATTTT
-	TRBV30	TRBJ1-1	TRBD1	CAWSVLPGGDTEAFF	TGTGCCTGGAGTGTATTGCCAGGGGGAGACACTGAAGCTTTCTTT
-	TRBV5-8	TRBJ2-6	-	CASSFRGLISSGANVLTF	TGTGCCAGCAGCTTTCGGGGACTCATTAGCTCTGGGGCCAACGTCCTGACTTTC
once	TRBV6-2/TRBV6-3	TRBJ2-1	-	CASSYEESSYNEQFF	TGTGCCAGCAGTTACGAGGAGAGCTCCTACAATGAGCAGTTCTTC
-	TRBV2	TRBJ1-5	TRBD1	CASSGQGESYSNQPQHF	TGTGCCAGCAGTGGACAGGGGGAGTCGTATAGCAATCAGCCCCAGCATTTT
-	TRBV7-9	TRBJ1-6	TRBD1	CASSRGDRGAAALHF	TGTGCCAGCAGCCGGGGGGACAGGGGCGCAGCCGCCCTCCACTTT
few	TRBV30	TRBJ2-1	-	CAWRQYNEQFF	TGTGCCTGGCGACAGTACAATGAGCAGTTCTTC
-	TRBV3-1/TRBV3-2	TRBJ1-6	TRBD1	CASSQDRGPYNSPLHF	TGTGCCAGCAGCCAGGACAGGGGGCCCTATAATTCACCCCTCCACTTT
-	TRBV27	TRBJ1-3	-	CASSLRGAHDSSSGNTIYF	TGTGCCAGCAGTTTACGCGGGGCCCACGATTCCAGCTCTGGAAACACCATATATTTT
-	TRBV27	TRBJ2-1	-	CASSPEGLGEQFF	TGTGCCAGCAGCCCCGAGGGTTTAGGTGAGCAGTTCTTC
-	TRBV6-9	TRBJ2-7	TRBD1	CASRRIEYRTGINEQYF	TGTGCCAGCAGACGTATCGAGTATCGGACAGGGATCAACGAGCAGTACTTC
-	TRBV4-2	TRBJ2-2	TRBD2	CASSQDPGTIDTGELFF	TGTGCCAGCAGCCAAGATCCCGGGACTATAGACACCGGGGAGCTGTTTTTT
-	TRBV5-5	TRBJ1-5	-	CASSLEGVGNQPQHF	TGTGCCAGCAGCTTGGAAGGGGTCGGCAATCAGCCCCAGCATTTT
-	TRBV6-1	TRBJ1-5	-	CASSESLGLGNQPQHF	TGTGCCAGCAGTGAATCTTTGGGGCTGGGGAATCAGCCCCAGCATTTT
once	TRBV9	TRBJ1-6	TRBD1	CASSQRGGGQADSPLHF	TGTGCCAGCAGCCAGAGAGGGGGGGGACAGGCGGATTCACCCCTCCACTTT
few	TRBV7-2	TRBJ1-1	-	CASSLIFQGLTEAFF	TGTGCCAGCAGCTTAATATTCCAGGGACTCACTGAAGCTTTCTTT
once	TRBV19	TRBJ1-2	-	CASSSSGAYYGYTF	TGTGCCAGTAGTAGTTCAGGGGCATACTATGGCTACACCTTC
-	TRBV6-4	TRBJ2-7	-	CARDRSNYEQYF	TGTGCCAGAGACAGGTCTAACTACGAGCAGTACTTC
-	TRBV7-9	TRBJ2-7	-	CASSQRFDGTRESYEQYF	TGTGCCAGCAGCCAAAGATTCGACGGGACACGGGAATCCTACGAGCAGTACTTC
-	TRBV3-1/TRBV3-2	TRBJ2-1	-	CASSQVSGGGSSSYNEQFF	TGTGCCAGCAGCCAAGTAAGCGGCGGGGGCTCTAGCTCCTACAATGAGCAGTTCTTC
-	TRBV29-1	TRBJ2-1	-	CSVETGDYYNEQFF	TGCAGCGTGGAGACAGGGGACTACTACAATGAGCAGTTCTTC
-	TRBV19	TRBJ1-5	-	CASSIREANQPQHF	TGTGCCAGTAGTATCAGGGAGGCCAATCAGCCCCAGCATTTT
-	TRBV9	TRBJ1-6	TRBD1	CASSPHPGQGNSPLHF	TGTGCCAGCAGCCCGCACCCGGGACAGGGGAATTCACCCCTCCACTTT
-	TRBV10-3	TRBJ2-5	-	CAIKLDSTSGTQYF	TGTGCCATCAAATTAGACAGTACCTCGGGGACCCAGTACTTC
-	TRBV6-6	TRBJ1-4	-	CASSYYRFGRDEKLFF	TGTGCCAGCAGTTACTATCGTTTCGGCAGGGATGAAAAACTGTTTTTT
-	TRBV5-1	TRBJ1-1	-	CASSLGGQLNTEAFF	TGCGCCAGCAGCTTGGGCGGACAACTCAACACTGAAGCTTTCTTT
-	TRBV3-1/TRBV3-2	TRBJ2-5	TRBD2	CASSHPLAGVQETQYF	TGTGCCAGCAGCCACCCACTAGCGGGGGTCCAAGAGACCCAGTACTTC
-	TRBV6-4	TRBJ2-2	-	CASSGYRGGTNTGELFF	TGTGCCAGCAGTGGTTACAGGGGAGGAACGAACACCGGGGAGCTGTTTTTT
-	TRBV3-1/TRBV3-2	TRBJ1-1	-	CASSQEGKGGPEAFF	TGTGCCAGCAGCCAAGAAGGTAAGGGGGGGCCTGAAGCTTTCTTT
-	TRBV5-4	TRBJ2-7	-	CASTDSNSYEQYF	TGTGCCAGCACAGACAGTAACTCCTACGAGCAGTACTTC
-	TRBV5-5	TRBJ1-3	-	CASSPRGGGNTIYF	TGTGCCAGCAGCCCCAGGGGTGGTGGAAACACCATATATTTT
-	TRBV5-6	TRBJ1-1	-	CASSLAGVAFF	TGTGCCAGCAGCTTGGCCGGGGTAGCTTTCTTT
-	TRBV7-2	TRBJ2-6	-	CASSLATGFSGANVLTF	TGTGCCAGCAGCTTGGCCACGGGATTTTCTGGGGCCAACGTCCTGACTTTC
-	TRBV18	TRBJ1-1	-	CASSPGDTEAFF	TGTGCCAGCTCGCCGGGGGACACTGAAGCTTTCTTT
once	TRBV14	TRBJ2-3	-	CASSQGVQRSTDTQYF	TGTGCCAGCAGCCAAGGAGTACAGCGGAGCACAGATACGCAGTATTTT
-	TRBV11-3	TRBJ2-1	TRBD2	CASSLELAGNNEQFF	TGTGCCAGCAGCTTAGAACTAGCGGGGAACAATGAGCAGTTCTTC
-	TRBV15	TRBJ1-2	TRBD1	CATSRAETGASYGYTF	TGTGCCACCAGCAGAGCAGAGACAGGGGCGAGCTATGGCTACACCTTC
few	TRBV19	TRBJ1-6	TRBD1	CASGTGRQSSYNSPLHF	TGTGCCAGTGGGACAGGTAGACAGAGCTCCTATAATTCACCCCTCCACTTT
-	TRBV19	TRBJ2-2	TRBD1	CASSLDHRGRTGELFF	TGTGCCAGTAGTCTCGACCACAGGGGGAGAACCGGGGAGCTGTTTTTT
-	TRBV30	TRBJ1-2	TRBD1	CAWDRTGVALYGYTF	TGTGCCTGGGACCGGACAGGGGTGGCTTTATATGGCTACACCTTC
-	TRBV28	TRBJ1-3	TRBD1	CASSLGTGTGNTIYF	TGTGCCAGCAGTTTAGGGACAGGGACTGGAAACACCATATATTTT
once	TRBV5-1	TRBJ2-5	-	CASSPQGRETQYF	TGCGCCAGCAGCCCACAGGGACGAGAGACCCAGTACTTC
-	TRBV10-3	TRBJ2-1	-	CAIGEDSYNEQFF	TGTGCCATCGGAGAGGACTCCTACAATGAGCAGTTCTTC